This T cell receptor beta chain is from a study of identical twins. Study conclusions and caveats: For cord blood, abundant beta clonotypes had fewer insertions, unlike memory repertoires, which showed none. Findings depended on cross-sectional statistics rather than tracking the same donors.

TCRdb re-analysed the 5' RACE reads in MiXCR, keeping a single row per CDR3 protein. The top ten hold around 13% of the sample, which has 600,000 to 850,000 distinct CDR3 sequences, around a sixth seen once. Looked up from germline, CDR1 is LGHNT and CDR2 is FRNRAP. The CDR3 is 17 residues long. About this clonotype: Its antigen remains unknown.

No donor was unhealthy or non-Caucasian. The same specimen was also included in a second study, on T cells expressing NK-cell markers. That source reports: Similarly, these clonotypes led the CD3+CD56-NKG2C+ fraction as well in four donors.

Sequenced: PBMCs. The clonotype originates from a woman under 30 in good health. The V gene is TRBV12-5, the J gene TRBJ2-1, with a weak D call TRBD2 (7 bases). The CDR3 bases are TGTGTCAGCAGCCCCCTCTCTGGGGGGGCTCCCCAAAATGAGCAGTTCTTC. It codes for CVSSPLSGGAPQNEQFF.